The 25 T cell receptor beta chains below were found in one sample sequenced in a study of T cells in Graves' hyperthyroidism and ophthalmopathy. RNA transcripts yielded amplified TCR beta CDR3 regions. The TCR CDR3 was amplified in a first-round RT-PCR using the HTBI primer set. A single record per CDR3 protein comes from TCRdb applying MiXCR to the multiplex PCR reads. The table has 560,000 or so distinct CDR3 sequences, 46% seen once. The material sequenced was peripheral blood or thyroid tissue (not recorded which). These receptors were taken from a woman under 30 with Graves' hyperthyroidism.

A word on this clonotype: A read error may be the cause here, since a much bigger clone is one base away. The chain is built from TRBV7-3 and TRBJ2-7; 9 nucleotides line up with TRBD2. Trimming took 1 base from V and 3 from J; bases not matched to a gene: 1. CDR1 and CDR2 from the germline V gene are SGHTA and FQGTGA. This CDR3 region has 14 residues. CDR3 sequence (DNA): TGTGCCAGCAGCTTAAGGACTAGCGACTACGAGCAGTACTTC. As protein: CASSLRTSDYEQYF.

Only one count was recorded for this clonotype. An end of the junction does not agree with germline; a read error may underlie this. This rearrangement joins TRBV20-1 to TRBJ2-7; D ambiguous. Germline V gene data show CDR1 as DFQATT and CDR2 as SNEGSKA (reference sequence). The CDR3 runs to 13 residues. The DNA of the CDR3 is TGCAGTGCTAGAGAGGCGAGTAGGTACGTGCAGTACTTC. This codes for CSAREASRYVQYF.

This clonotype was detected ten times or more. CDR3 DNA sequence: TGTGCCAGCAGCTCCGACAGGCCGGTCCCAAGGGGCCAGTACTTC. Protein sequence: CASSSDRPVPRGQYF. This chain links TRBV7-9 with TRBJ2-5; tentatively, D is TRBD1 (6 bases). Looked up from germline, CDR1 is SEHNR and CDR2 is FQNEAQ (reference sequence). The CDR3 consists of 15 residues. Trimming cost V 4 bases and J 10 bases, with 22 bases left between them.

This clonotype has more than one count but fewer than ten. The CDR3, as DNA: TGCGCCAGCAGCTCTACCCCACTAGCGGGAGCCTACGAGCAGTACTTC. Residues: CASSSTPLAGAYEQYF. The chain is built from TRBV5-1 and TRBJ2-7, with 11 bases identical to TRBD2. Germline values: CDR1 SGHRS, CDR2 YFSETQ. The length of the CDR3 is 16 residues. The trim removed 3 bases at V and 2 bases at J, leaving 7 bases unmatched.

The chain carries TRBV20-1 and TRBJ1-4, with D uncertain. Germline loops: CDR1 DFQATT, CDR2 SNEGSKA (reference sequence). This CDR3 has 13 amino acids. V lost 2 bases and J 4 bases, leaving 8 bases between the germline ends. CDR3 sequence (DNA): TGCAGTGCTAGATCCCAGCTTAATGAAAAACTGTTTTTT. As protein: CSARSQLNEKLFF.

On this clonotype itself: Its ends do not fully match the called genes, so a read error is possible. The V gene is TRBV7-6, the J gene TRBJ2-3; D ambiguous. The CDR3 runs 14 residues. Germline V gene sequence: CDR1 SGHVS, CDR2 FNYEAQ. CDR3 DNA: TGTGCTAGCAGCCCAGACACCGTCTGGGGTACGCAGTATTTT. Its protein product is CASSPDTVWGTQYF.

The chain carries TRBV7-8 and TRBJ2-7; D not certain. Gene TRBJ2-5 matches the end of the DNA better, so the J call may be wrong. Per the germline V gene, CDR1 is SGHVS and CDR2 is FQNEAQ. This CDR3 contains 14 residues. The CDR3 spells CASSLSRAEETQYF. The CDR3 DNA is TGTGCCAGCAGTTTATCCCGGGCAGAAGAGACCCAGTACTTC.

This clonotype occurred a few times. The chain combines TRBV5-1 with TRBJ2-7; D is possibly TRBD1 (6 bases). This CDR3 region has 14 residues. Per germline, CDR1 SGHRS and CDR2 YFSETQ. V was shortened by 3 bases and J by 6 bases, with 16 bases between the two germline ends. The CDR3 DNA is TGCGCCAGCAGCTCCTCCCAGGGGAGTATCGAGCAGTACTTC. Residues: CASSSSQGSIEQYF.

The table lists this clonotype with many counts. The J gene is TRBJ1-5, the V gene TRBV29-1; no firm D call. CDR1 and CDR2 (germline): SQVTM, ANQGSEA. The CDR3 contains 12 residues. Deletions cut 4 bases from V and 6 bases from J, with 10 bases between. The CDR3 loop is CSVGAWGQPQHF. The CDR3 coding sequence is TGCAGCGTTGGGGCCTGGGGTCAGCCCCAGCATTTT.

The chain is built from TRBV15 and TRBJ1-3; D not resolved. The CDR3 is 13 amino acids. Deletions cut 5 bases from V and 4 bases from J, with 9 bases between. CDR1 is LNHNV and CDR2 is YYDKDF in the germline V gene (reference sequence). CDR3 sequence (DNA): TGTGCCACCAGCTATCTCGGGGGAAACACCATATATTTT. This sequence encodes CATSYLGGNTIYF.

This clonotype has just a few counts. The rearrangement uses TRBV29-1 and TRBJ2-2; D unresolved. Trimming left V 4 bases short and J 1 base short, with 7 bases between. Germline CDR1 SQVTM, CDR2 ANQGSEA. The CDR3 has 13 residues. This CDR3 is CSVVKENTGELFF. DNA for the CDR3: TGCAGCGTTGTAAAAGAGAACACCGGGGAGCTGTTTTTT.

This chain uses TRBV7-9 with TRBJ1-4; 9 nucleotides line up with TRBD1. Per germline, CDR1 SEHNR and CDR2 FQNEAQ (reference sequence). Losses at the gene ends were 4 bases for V and 1 base for J; bases not matched to a gene: 1. This CDR3 spans 15 amino acids. Written as DNA, the CDR3 is TGTGCCAGCAGCTGGGACAGGGAAACTAATGAAAAACTGTTTTTT. As protein: CASSWDRETNEKLFF.

The rearrangement uses TRBV20-1 and TRBJ2-7; the match to TRBD2 covers 8 bases. The ends lost 6 bases at V and 1 base at J; junction bases unmatched: 5. In germline, CDR1 is DFQATT, CDR2 SNEGSKA (reference sequence). The length of the CDR3 is 13 residues. In nucleotides, the CDR3 is TGCAGTGCCATCCGGGAGGGGTCCTACGAGCAGTACTTC. Its protein product is CSAIREGSYEQYF.

This clonotype came up a few times. This sequence joins TRBV19 and TRBJ2-5; the D gene is possibly TRBD2 (5 bases). Germline V gene lookup returns CDR1 LNHDA and CDR2 SQIVND (reference sequence). The V gene lost 9 bases and the J gene lost 2 bases, with 19 bases spanning the gap. CDR3 length: 15 amino acids. The CDR3 DNA is TGTGCCAGCAGTTACTTCAACGGGAAACAAGAGACCCAGTACTTC. As protein: CASSYFNGKQETQYF.

There are a few counts of this clonotype. The chain joins TRBV2 to TRBJ1-1; D is perhaps TRBD1 (5 bases). Germline V CDR1 and CDR2: SNHLY, FYNNEI. Trimming left V 6 bases short and J 6 bases short, with 14 bases between. The length of the CDR3 is 13 residues. The CDR3 nucleotides are TGTGCCAGCAGCGACCTTAGGGGCGCTGAAGCTTTCTTT. Residues: CASSDLRGAEAFF. The full variable domain, with the rest looked up from reference TRBV2 and TRBJ1-1, is EPEVTQTPSHQVTQMGQEVILRCVPISNHLYFYWYRQILGQKVEFLVSFYNNEISEKSEIFDDQFSVERPDGSNFTLKIRSTKLEDSAMYFCASSDLRGAEAFFGQGTRLTVV.

This clonotype was counted only a few times. The chain combines TRBV7-6 with TRBJ1-5; 9 bases map to TRBD1. Per the germline V gene, CDR1 is SGHVS and CDR2 is FNYEAQ. The CDR3 covers 13 residues. The V segment lost 8 bases and the J segment 5 bases; nucleotides outside the gene matches: 4. The CDR3 coding sequence is TGTGCCAGCGGCCGGGACAGGGATCAGCCCCAGCATTTT. This translates into CASGRDRDQPQHF.

The chain is built from TRBV10-3 and TRBJ2-3, with D maybe TRBD2 (6 bases). Germline assignment: CDR1 ENHRY and CDR2 SYGVKD. Trimming shortened V by 9 bases and J by 7 bases, and 17 bases separated the two germline ends. The CDR3 is 13 amino acids. CDR3 sequence: CAISGFSSNTQYF. The CDR3, as DNA: TGTGCCATTAGCGGTTTCTCATCTAATACGCAGTATTTT.

A remark on this clonotype: Being one base from a much bigger clone, this may be a read error. J is TRBJ1-4 and V is TRBV24-1; possible D gene TRBD1, 5 bases. This CDR3 comprises 12 residues. The V gene's germline CDR1 is KGHDR and CDR2 SFDVKD. This chain's CDR3 is CAVGGTNEKLCF. The CDR3 region has the DNA TGTGCCGTCGGGGGAACTAATGAAAAACTGTGTTTT.

This clonotype has at least ten counts. The CDR3 DNA reads TGTGCCACCAGTGACCACAACCGACAGGATGAAGCTTTCTTT. This translates into CATSDHNRQDEAFF. V gene TRBV24-1 combines with J gene TRBJ1-1; perhaps TRBD1 as D (6 bases). V was cut by 4 bases and J by 7 bases, with 15 bases left in between. The CDR3 spans 14 residues. The germline V gene has CDR1 KGHDR and CDR2 SFDVKD.

The gene calls are TRBV29-1 and TRBJ1-6, with D unresolved. Germline loops: CDR1 SQVTM, CDR2 ANQGSEA. Deletions cut 5 bases from V and 2 bases from J, with 16 bases between. CDR3 size: 16 residues. The CDR3 spells CSVSDGGATYNSPLHF. CDR3 coding DNA: TGCAGCGTTTCGGACGGAGGCGCAACCTATAATTCACCCCTCCACTTT. Drawing the rest from reference TRBV29-1 and TRBJ1-6, the complete variable domain is SAVISQKPSRDICQRGTSLTIQCQVDSQVTMMFWYRQQPGQSLTLIATANQGSEATYESGFVIDKFPISRPNLTFSTLTVSNMSPEDSSIYLCSVSDGGATYNSPLHFGNGTRLTVT.

The rearrangement links TRBV29-1 to TRBJ2-3, with 8 bases lining up with TRBD1. CDR1 and CDR2 (germline): SQVTM, ANQGSEA. V lost 6 bases, J lost 2 bases, and 4 bases stayed unmatched. The CDR3 is 13 residues long. The CDR3 nucleotides are TGCAGCGTACGGACAGGGACCACAGATACGCAGTATTTT. It encodes CSVRTGTTDTQYF.

With respect to this clonotype: One end of the junction varies from germline; a read error may be responsible. The chain carries TRBV2 and TRBJ1-2; D gene uncertain. From germline, CDR1 is SNHLY and CDR2 FYNNEI. This CDR3 is built from 16 residues. DNA of the CDR3: TGTGCCAGCAGTTACGTGTTATCACGGCGGAACTATGGCCACACCTTC. This encodes CASSYVLSRRNYGHTF.

This clonotype has ten or more counts. The gene calls are TRBV2 and TRBJ1-5; D not certain. The V gene lost 8 bases and the J gene lost 3 bases, with 14 bases spanning the gap. CDR3 length: 14 residues. Germline V gene sequence: CDR1 SNHLY, CDR2 FYNNEI. CDR3 sequence (DNA): TGTGCCAGCCGCCCCCCGGTGCCCAATCAGCCCCAGCATTTT. Translation gives CASRPPVPNQPQHF.

This clonotype has more than one count but fewer than ten. V and J are TRBV2 and TRBJ1-6; D is ambiguous. CDR3 length: 15 residues. The V end was cut by 6 bases, the J end by 11 bases, with 20 bases between. Germline CDR1 reads SNHLY; CDR2 reads FYNNEI. CDR3 region: CASSVQVSLYAPLHF. The CDR3 nucleotides are TGTGCCAGCAGCGTCCAGGTTTCCCTTTACGCACCCCTCCACTTT.

On this clonotype: Sequence at one end of the junction differs from germline and may be a read error. CDR3 sequence: CATSLWLQETQYF. CDR3 sequence (DNA): TGCGCCACCAGCTTGTGGCTCCAAGAGACCCAGTACTTC. The chain is built from TRBV5-1 and TRBJ2-5, with no clear D. The germline gives CDR1 SGHRS, CDR2 YFSETQ. This CDR3 region has 13 residues.